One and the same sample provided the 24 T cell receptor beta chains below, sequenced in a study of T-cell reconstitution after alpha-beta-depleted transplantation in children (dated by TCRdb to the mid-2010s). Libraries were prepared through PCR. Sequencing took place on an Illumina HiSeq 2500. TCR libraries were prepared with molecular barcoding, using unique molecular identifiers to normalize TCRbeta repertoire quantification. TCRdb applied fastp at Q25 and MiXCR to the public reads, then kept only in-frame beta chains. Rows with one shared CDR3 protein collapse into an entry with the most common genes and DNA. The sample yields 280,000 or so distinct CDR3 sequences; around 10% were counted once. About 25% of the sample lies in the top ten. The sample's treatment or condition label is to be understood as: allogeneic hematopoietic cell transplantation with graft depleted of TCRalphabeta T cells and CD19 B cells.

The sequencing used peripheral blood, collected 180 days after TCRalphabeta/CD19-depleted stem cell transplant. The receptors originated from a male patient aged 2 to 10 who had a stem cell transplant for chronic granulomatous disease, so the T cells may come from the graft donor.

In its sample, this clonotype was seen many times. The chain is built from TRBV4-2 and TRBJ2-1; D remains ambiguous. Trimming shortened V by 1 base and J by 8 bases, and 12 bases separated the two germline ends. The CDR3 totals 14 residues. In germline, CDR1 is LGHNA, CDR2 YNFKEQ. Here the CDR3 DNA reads TGTGCCAGCAGCCAAGTAGGACCAACCCATGAGCAGTTCTTC. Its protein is CASSQVGPTHEQFF.

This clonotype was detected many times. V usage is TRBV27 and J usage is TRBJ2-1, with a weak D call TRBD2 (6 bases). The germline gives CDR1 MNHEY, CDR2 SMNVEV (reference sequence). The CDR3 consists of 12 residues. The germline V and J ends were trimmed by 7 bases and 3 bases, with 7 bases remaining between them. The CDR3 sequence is CASKDYYNEQFF. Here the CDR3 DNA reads TGTGCCAGCAAGGACTACTACAATGAGCAGTTCTTC.

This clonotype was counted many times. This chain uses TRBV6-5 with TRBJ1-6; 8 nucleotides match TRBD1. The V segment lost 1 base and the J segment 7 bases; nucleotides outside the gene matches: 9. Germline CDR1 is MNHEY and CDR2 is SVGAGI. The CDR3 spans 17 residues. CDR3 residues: CASSYLIGTGGNSPLHF. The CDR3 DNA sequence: TGTGCCAGCAGTTACTTAATCGGGACAGGTGGGAATTCACCCCTCCACTTT.

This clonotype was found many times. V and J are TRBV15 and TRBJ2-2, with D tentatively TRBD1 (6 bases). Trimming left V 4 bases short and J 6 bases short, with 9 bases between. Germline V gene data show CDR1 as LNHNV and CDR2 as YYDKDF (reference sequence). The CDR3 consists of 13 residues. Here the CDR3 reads CATSKQGPGELFF. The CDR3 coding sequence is TGTGCCACCAGCAAACAGGGTCCCGGGGAGCTGTTTTTT.

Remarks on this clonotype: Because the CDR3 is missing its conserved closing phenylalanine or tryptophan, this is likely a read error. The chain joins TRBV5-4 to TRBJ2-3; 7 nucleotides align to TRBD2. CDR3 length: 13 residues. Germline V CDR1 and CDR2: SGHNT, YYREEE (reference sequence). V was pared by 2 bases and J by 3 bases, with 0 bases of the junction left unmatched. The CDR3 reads CASSFGGTDTQYS. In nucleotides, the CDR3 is TGTGCCAGCAGCTTCGGGGGGACAGATACGCAGTATTCT.

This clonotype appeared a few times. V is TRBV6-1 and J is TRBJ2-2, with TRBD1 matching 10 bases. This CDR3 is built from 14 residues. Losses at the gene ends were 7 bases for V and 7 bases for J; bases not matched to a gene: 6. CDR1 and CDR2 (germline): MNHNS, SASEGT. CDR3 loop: CASKPGQGYGELFF. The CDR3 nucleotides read TGTGCCAGCAAGCCGGGACAGGGGTACGGGGAGCTGTTTTTT.

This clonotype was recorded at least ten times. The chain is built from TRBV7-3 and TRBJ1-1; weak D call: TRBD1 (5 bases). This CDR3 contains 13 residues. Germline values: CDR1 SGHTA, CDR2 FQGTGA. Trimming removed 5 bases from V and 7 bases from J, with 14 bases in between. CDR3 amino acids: CASSTQRDGEAFF. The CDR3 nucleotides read TGTGCCAGCAGCACTCAGCGGGACGGTGAAGCTTTCTTT.

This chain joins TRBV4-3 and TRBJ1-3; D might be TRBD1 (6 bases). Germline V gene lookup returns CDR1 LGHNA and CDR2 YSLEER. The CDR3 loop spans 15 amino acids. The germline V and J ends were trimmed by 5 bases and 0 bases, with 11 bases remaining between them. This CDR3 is CASSGDIASGNTIYF. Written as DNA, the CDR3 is TGCGCCAGCAGCGGGGACATCGCCTCTGGAAACACCATATATTTT.

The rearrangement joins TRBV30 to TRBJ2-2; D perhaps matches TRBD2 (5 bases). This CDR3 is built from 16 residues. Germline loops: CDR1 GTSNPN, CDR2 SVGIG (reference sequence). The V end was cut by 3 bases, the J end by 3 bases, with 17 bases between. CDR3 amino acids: CAWRVALGWYTGELFF. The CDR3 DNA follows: TGTGCCTGGAGGGTAGCGCTGGGGTGGTACACCGGGGAGCTGTTTTTT.

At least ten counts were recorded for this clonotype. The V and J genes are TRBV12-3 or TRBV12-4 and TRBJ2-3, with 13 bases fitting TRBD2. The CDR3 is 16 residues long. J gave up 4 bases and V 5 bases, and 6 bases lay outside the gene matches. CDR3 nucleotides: TGTGCCAGCAGTGTACTAGCGGGGGGGCCCGCAGATACGCAGTATTTT. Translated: CASSVLAGGPADTQYF.

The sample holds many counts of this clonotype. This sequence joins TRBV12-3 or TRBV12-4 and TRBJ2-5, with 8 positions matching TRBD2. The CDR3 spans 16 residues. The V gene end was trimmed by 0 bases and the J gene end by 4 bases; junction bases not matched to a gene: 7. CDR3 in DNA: TGTGCCAGCAGTTTAGCGATCAGCGGGAGTTCAGAGACCCAGTACTTC. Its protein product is CASSLAISGSSETQYF.

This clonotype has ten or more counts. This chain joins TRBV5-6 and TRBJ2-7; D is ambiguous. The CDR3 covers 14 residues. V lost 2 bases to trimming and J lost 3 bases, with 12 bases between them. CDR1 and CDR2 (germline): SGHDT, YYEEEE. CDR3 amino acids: CASSFFGQDYEQYF. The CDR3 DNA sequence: TGTGCCAGCAGCTTTTTTGGTCAAGACTACGAGCAGTACTTC.

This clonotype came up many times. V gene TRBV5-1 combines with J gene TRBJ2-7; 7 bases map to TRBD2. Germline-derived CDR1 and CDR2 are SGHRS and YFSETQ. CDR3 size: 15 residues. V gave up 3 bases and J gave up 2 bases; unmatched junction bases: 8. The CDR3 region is CASSWSGIETYEQYF. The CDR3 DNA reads TGCGCCAGCAGCTGGAGCGGGATAGAGACCTACGAGCAGTACTTC.

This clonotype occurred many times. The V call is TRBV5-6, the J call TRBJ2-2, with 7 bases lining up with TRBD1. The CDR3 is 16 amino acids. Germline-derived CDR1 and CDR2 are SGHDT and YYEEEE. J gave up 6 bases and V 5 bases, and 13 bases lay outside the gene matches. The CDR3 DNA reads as TGTGCCAGCAGTACTGTGGGACAGAGCGCAGCCGGGGAGCTGTTTTTT. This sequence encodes CASSTVGQSAAGELFF.

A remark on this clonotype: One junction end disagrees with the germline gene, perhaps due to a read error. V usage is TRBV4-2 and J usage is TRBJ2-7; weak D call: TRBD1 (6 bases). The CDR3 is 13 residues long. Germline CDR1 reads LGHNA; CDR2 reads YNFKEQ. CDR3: CASSHGQSCEQYF. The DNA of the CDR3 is TGTGCCAGCAGCCACGGACAGTCCTGCGAGCAGTACTTC.

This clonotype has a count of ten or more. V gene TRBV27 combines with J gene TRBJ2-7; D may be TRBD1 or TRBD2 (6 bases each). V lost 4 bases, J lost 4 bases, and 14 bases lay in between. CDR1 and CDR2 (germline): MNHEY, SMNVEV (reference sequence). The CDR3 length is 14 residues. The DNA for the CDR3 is TGTGCCAGCAGTTCTTTAGGGGGGCCTTACGAGCAGTACTTC. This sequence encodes CASSSLGGPYEQYF.

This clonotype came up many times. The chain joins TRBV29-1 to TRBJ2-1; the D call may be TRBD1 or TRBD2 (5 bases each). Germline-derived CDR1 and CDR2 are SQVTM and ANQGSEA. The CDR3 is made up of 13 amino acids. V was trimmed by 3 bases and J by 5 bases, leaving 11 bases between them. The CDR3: CSVDRPGHNEQFF. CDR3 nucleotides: TGCAGCGTTGACCGCCCGGGACACAATGAGCAGTTCTTC.

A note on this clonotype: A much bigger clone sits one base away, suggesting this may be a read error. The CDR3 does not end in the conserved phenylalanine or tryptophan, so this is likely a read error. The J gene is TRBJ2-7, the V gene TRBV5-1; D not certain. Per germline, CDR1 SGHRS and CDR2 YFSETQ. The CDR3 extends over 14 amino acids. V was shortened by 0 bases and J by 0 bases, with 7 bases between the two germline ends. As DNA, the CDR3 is TGCGCCAGCAGCTTGGGCGTGGGCTCCTACGAGCAGTACTTA. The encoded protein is CASSLGVGSYEQYL.

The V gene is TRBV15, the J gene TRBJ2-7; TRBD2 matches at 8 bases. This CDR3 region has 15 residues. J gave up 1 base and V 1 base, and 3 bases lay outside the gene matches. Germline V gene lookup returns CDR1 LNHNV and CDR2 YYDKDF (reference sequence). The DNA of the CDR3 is TGTGCCACCAGCAGAGCCCAGCGGGAGTCCTACGAGCAGTACTTC. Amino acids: CATSRAQRESYEQYF.

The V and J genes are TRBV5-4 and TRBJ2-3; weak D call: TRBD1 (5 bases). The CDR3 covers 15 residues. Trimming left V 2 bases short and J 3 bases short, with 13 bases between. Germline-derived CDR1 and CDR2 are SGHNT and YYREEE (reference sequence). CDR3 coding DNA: TGTGCCAGCAGCTTTATCAGGGATGATACAGATACGCAGTATTTT. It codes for CASSFIRDDTDTQYF.

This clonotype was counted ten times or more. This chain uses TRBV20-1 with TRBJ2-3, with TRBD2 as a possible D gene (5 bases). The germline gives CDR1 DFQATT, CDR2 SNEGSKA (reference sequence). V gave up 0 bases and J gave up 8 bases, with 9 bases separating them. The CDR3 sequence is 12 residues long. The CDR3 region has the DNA TGCAGTGCTAGAGATGCGGGTGGTACGCAGTATTTT. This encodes CSARDAGGTQYF.

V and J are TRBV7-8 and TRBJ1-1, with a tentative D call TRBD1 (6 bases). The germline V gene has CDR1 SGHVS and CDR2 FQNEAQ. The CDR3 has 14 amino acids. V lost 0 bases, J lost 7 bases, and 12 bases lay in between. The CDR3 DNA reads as TGTGCCAGCAGCTTAGCGGGCGCAGGGGATGAAGCTTTCTTT. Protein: CASSLAGAGDEAFF. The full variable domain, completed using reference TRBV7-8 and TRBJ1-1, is GAGVSQSPRYKVAKRGQDVALRCDPISGHVSLFWYQQALGQGPEFLTYFQNEAQLDKSGLPSDRFFAERPEGSVSTLKIQRTQQEDSAVYLCASSLAGAGDEAFFGQGTRLTVV.

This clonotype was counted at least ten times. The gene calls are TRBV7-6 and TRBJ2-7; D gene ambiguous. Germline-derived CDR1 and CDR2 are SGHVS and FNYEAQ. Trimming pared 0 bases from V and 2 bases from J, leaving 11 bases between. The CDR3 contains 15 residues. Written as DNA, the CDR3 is TGTGCCAGCAGCTTAGCCGACCGACGGCCCTACGAGCAGTACTTC. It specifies CASSLADRRPYEQYF.

The CDR3 protein is CAWSIPSGIATQYF. CDR3 nucleotides: TGTGCCTGGAGTATCCCTAGCGGGATTGCTACGCAGTATTTT. The chain combines TRBV30 with TRBJ2-3; 9 nucleotides agree with TRBD2. CDR3 length: 14 residues. The junction had 8 bases not matched to a gene; V was cut back by 2 bases and J by 8 bases. Germline CDR1 GTSNPN, CDR2 SVGIG (reference sequence).